These 11 T cell receptor beta chains share one sample of origin, sequenced in a study of T cells in Graves' hyperthyroidism and ophthalmopathy. Amplified TCR beta CDR3 regions derived from RNA transcripts. TCR CDR3 regions were first amplified by RT-PCR with HTBI primers. TCRdb passed the multiplex PCR reads through MiXCR, listing each CDR3 protein once. The table records around 350,000 distinct CDR3 sequences, about 18% of them present only once. Source material: blood. The receptors shown here come from a woman between 18 and 30 years old with Graves' hyperthyroidism.

This clonotype was counted many times. The chain joins TRBV6-5 to TRBJ2-2, with D unclear. The CDR3 is made up of 12 amino acids. The germline gives CDR1 MNHEY, CDR2 SVGAGI. The V and J ends lost 7 bases and 0 bases respectively, with 3 bases between them. The CDR3 DNA follows: TGTGCCAGCAATTCGAACACCGGGGAGCTGTTTTTT. Translation: CASNSNTGELFF.

This clonotype was seen repeatedly, ten times or more. The rearrangement joins TRBV18 to TRBJ2-5; TRBD2 might be the D (5 bases). CDR3 length: 13 amino acids. Germline V CDR1 and CDR2: KGHSH, LQKENI. V dropped 3 bases and J dropped 5 bases, with 10 bases sitting between them. The CDR3 spells CASSPEQRETQYF. The CDR3 nucleotides are TGTGCCAGCTCACCGGAGCAGCGGGAGACCCAGTACTTC.

This clonotype was seen ten or more times. The chain carries TRBV20-1 and TRBJ2-5, with 9 bases identical to TRBD2. Germline CDR1 and CDR2: DFQATT and SNEGSKA (reference sequence). The CDR3 loop spans 17 amino acids. The V and J ends lost 0 bases and 5 bases, in that order; junction bases with no gene match: 13. CDR3 region: CSARDLVAGGPAETQYF. The CDR3 coding sequence is TGCAGTGCTAGAGATCTTGTTGCGGGGGGGCCTGCTGAGACCCAGTACTTC.

This clonotype was seen ten or more times. The rearrangement links TRBV28 to TRBJ1-2; no clear D. This CDR3 is 15 amino acids long. Trimming removed 5 bases at V and 1 base at J, with 14 bases between. The germline V gene encodes CDR1 MDHEN and CDR2 SYDVKM. In nucleotides, the CDR3 is TGTGCCAGCAGTACCCGGCGGGCGGATAACTATGGCTACACCTTC. Protein: CASSTRRADNYGYTF.

This clonotype was counted many times. The rearrangement uses TRBV2 and TRBJ1-1; D is unclear. The CDR3 totals 13 residues. V lost 0 bases to trimming and J lost 7 bases, with 9 bases between them. CDR1 SNHLY and CDR2 FYNNEI come from the germline V gene. CDR3 loop: CASSEAQAGEAFF. CDR3 DNA sequence: TGTGCCAGCAGTGAAGCGCAGGCGGGTGAAGCTTTCTTT.

The gene calls are TRBV15 and TRBJ2-7; a possible D gene is TRBD2 (6 bases). Trimming removed 2 bases at V and 5 bases at J, with 13 bases between. The CDR3 is made up of 14 amino acids. Germline V CDR1 and CDR2: LNHNV, YYDKDF (reference sequence). CDR3 sequence: CATSRYRESNEQYF. In DNA form, the CDR3 reads TGTGCCACCAGCAGATACCGGGAGTCGAACGAGCAGTACTTC.

The J gene is TRBJ2-2, the V gene TRBV6-2 or TRBV6-3; 8 bases map to TRBD2. The CDR3 is 14 residues long. Germline CDR1 and CDR2: MNHEY and SVGEGT. J was trimmed by 8 bases and V by 3 bases; bases with no gene match: 5. CDR3 bases: TGTGCCAGCAGTTATATAGCGGGGACTGGGGAGCTGTTTTTT. Its translation: CASSYIAGTGELFF.

There are a few counts of this clonotype. The chain carries TRBV3-1 and TRBJ1-1; D unclear. V was shortened by 6 bases and J by 3 bases, with 11 bases between the two germline ends. Looked up from germline, CDR1 is LGHDT and CDR2 is YNNKEL (reference sequence). This CDR3 region has 13 residues. CDR3 residues: CASRNEWYTEAFF. The CDR3 DNA is TGTGCCAGCAGGAATGAATGGTACACTGAAGCTTTCTTT.

This clonotype was counted ten times or more. The rearrangement joins TRBV6-2 or TRBV6-3 to TRBJ2-4; 13 bases fit TRBD2. Germline V gives CDR1 MNHEY, CDR2 SVGEGT. The CDR3 length is 19 residues. Trimming removed 5 bases from V and 1 base from J; junction bases left unmatched: 11. The CDR3 region is CASSRGLAGAYVAKNIQYF. The CDR3 coding sequence is TGTGCCAGCAGTCGAGGACTAGCGGGGGCCTACGTTGCCAAAAACATTCAGTACTTC.

The J gene is TRBJ1-5, the V gene TRBV28; 7 bases map to TRBD1. This CDR3 comprises 13 residues. V dropped 8 bases and J dropped 6; count of bases not matched to a gene: 7. The V gene's germline CDR1 is MDHEN and CDR2 SYDVKM. CDR3 region: CASRGTGVQPQHF. The CDR3 bases are TGTGCCAGCCGAGGAACAGGGGTTCAGCCCCAGCATTTT.

Ten or more counts support this clonotype. This chain connects TRBV2 to TRBJ2-2; 8 bases align to TRBD2. Germline-derived CDR1 and CDR2 are SNHLY and FYNNEI. This CDR3 has 13 residues. CDR3 protein: CGAGGPPPGELFF. The CDR3 nucleotides are TGTGGGGCGGGAGGACCCCCGCCCGGGGAGCTGTTTTTT.